Listed below are T cell receptor beta chains from one sample, sequenced in a study of identical twins. TCRdb called the 5' RACE reads again in MiXCR, with one record for every CDR3 protein. Altogether about 240,000 distinct CDR3 sequences are present, 8% to 11% being singletons, with the ten largest covering about a tenth. Sequencing was carried out using memory T cells sorted from blood. The receptors shown here come from a man aged 45-60 years in good health. Each CDR3 is given with its conserved first and last residue. Fields, in order: clone size, V gene, D gene, J gene, CDR3 protein, CDR3 DNA. The D gene is left open where the match is weak. Rows give clone size only sometimes, using once, few, many, or a class for an expanded clone.

>few|TRBV4-1|.|TRBJ2-5
CASSQEGAVSQETQYF
TGCGCCAGCAGCCAAGAAGGAGCGGTGAGCCAAGAGACCCAGTACTTC
>.|TRBV10-3|TRBD2|TRBJ2-1
CAISESRSWTSSGRSNEQFF
TGTGCCATCAGTGAGTCGAGGAGTTGGACTTCTAGCGGGAGGAGCAATGAGCAGTTCTTC
>few|TRBV24-1|.|TRBJ2-3
CATSVGSTDTQYF
TGTGCCACCAGTGTGGGCAGCACAGATACGCAGTATTTT
>many|TRBV28|.|TRBJ2-3
CASSPYILTSTDTQYF
TGTGCCAGCAGCCCATACATACTCACCAGCACAGATACGCAGTATTTT
>.|TRBV15|.|TRBJ2-1
CATSRGGEQFF
TGTGCCACCAGCAGAGGTGGTGAGCAGTTCTTC
>.|TRBV20-1|.|TRBJ2-3
CSARDGGEFTDTQYF
TGCAGTGCTAGAGATGGAGGGGAGTTCACAGATACGCAGTATTTT
>many|TRBV27|.|TRBJ1-5
CASKKRQGLNQPQHF
TGTGCCAGCAAAAAAAGGCAGGGCTTGAATCAGCCCCAGCATTTT
>many|TRBV29-1|.|TRBJ2-5
CSVDTAGETQYF
TGCAGCGTGGACACCGCGGGGGAGACCCAGTACTTC
>many|TRBV20-1|TRBD1|TRBJ2-3
CSARPRTGAWDTQYF
TGCAGTGCTAGACCCCGGACAGGGGCCTGGGATACGCAGTATTTT
>.|TRBV5-1|TRBD1|TRBJ1-2
CASSLGDRVDGYTF
TGCGCCAGCAGCTTGGGGGACAGGGTCGATGGCTACACCTTC
>many|TRBV5-1|TRBD2|TRBJ2-4
CASSLGRLAGGDIQYF
TGCGCCAGCAGCTTGGGGAGACTAGCGGGTGGGGACATTCAGTACTTC
>few|TRBV7-2|.|TRBJ2-1
CASSSTRRGYNEQFF
TGTGCCAGCAGCTCTACTAGGCGAGGGTACAATGAGCAGTTCTTC
>few|TRBV14|.|TRBJ2-3
CASSQNRGWGPDTQYF
TGTGCCAGCAGCCAAAATCGGGGATGGGGACCAGATACGCAGTATTTT
>.|TRBV5-1|.|TRBJ1-1
CASSLDRTEAFF
TGCGCCAGCAGCTTGGACAGGACCGAAGCTTTCTTT
>many|TRBV10-3|.|TRBJ2-2
CAISTGRANTGELFF
TGTGCCATCAGTACGGGCCGCGCGAACACCGGGGAGCTGTTTTTT
>few|TRBV6-2/TRBV6-3|.|TRBJ2-2
CASSYSRQGPTGELFF
TGTGCCAGCAGTTACAGTAGGCAGGGGCCGACCGGGGAGCTGTTTTTT
>few|TRBV5-8|.|TRBJ2-3
CASSLRGGYADTQYF
TGTGCCAGCAGCTTGAGGGGGGGGTATGCAGATACGCAGTATTTT
>.|TRBV11-2|.|TRBJ2-5
CASSVGYRDQETQYF
TGTGCCAGCAGCGTCGGGTACAGGGACCAAGAGACCCAGTACTTC
>many|TRBV5-6|.|TRBJ2-2
CASSLGPTNTGELFF
TGTGCCAGCAGCTTGGGGCCGACGAACACCGGGGAGCTGTTTTTT
>many|TRBV5-1|TRBD1|TRBJ1-1
CASSSGQGNTEAFF
TGCGCCAGCAGCTCGGGACAGGGGAACACTGAAGCTTTCTTT
>many|TRBV4-1|.|TRBJ2-2
CASSQRGARGRLNTGELFF
TGCGCCAGCAGCCAAAGGGGGGCGAGGGGGCGGTTGAACACCGGGGAGCTGTTTTTT
>.|TRBV7-9|TRBD1|TRBJ1-5
CASSATTGNQPQHF
TGTGCCAGCAGCGCCACGACAGGGAACCAGCCCCAGCATTTT
>.|TRBV30|.|TRBJ1-2
CAWSVGWGPYGYTF
TGTGCCTGGAGTGTTGGTTGGGGCCCCTATGGCTACACCTTC
>.|TRBV5-1|TRBD2|TRBJ2-1
CASSLAVGSGRVDEQFF
TGCGCCAGCAGCTTGGCCGTCGGTAGCGGGAGGGTGGATGAGCAGTTCTTC
>.|TRBV7-6|TRBD2|TRBJ2-2
CASSLFSGTSMAGELFF
TGTGCCAGCAGCTTATTTTCCGGGACTAGTATGGCCGGGGAGCTGTTTTTT
>many|TRBV20-1|TRBD2|TRBJ2-7
CSAFYLAGEPYEQYF
TGCAGTGCTTTCTACCTAGCGGGAGAGCCCTACGAGCAGTACTTC
>many|TRBV20-1|TRBD2|TRBJ2-3
CSARGTSGSQDTQYF
TGCAGTGCTAGAGGGACTAGCGGGAGTCAAGATACGCAGTATTTT
>.|TRBV20-1|.|TRBJ1-5
CSARESGANQPQHF
TGCAGTGCTAGAGAGTCAGGGGCGAATCAGCCCCAGCATTTT
>many|TRBV20-1|.|TRBJ2-3
CSARAPGRLADTQYF
TGCAGTGCTAGAGCCCCGGGTAGACTCGCAGATACGCAGTATTTT
>many|TRBV28|.|TRBJ2-7
CASSSPQGAHEGEQYF
TGTGCCAGCAGCTCCCCACAGGGTGCACACGAGGGAGAGCAGTACTTC
>.|TRBV6-1|TRBD2|TRBJ2-1
CASSQGTTYNEQFF
TGTGCCAGCAGTCAAGGGACTACCTACAATGAGCAGTTCTTC
>many|TRBV5-1|.|TRBJ1-4
CASSLVPTATNEKLFF
TGCGCCAGCAGCTTAGTTCCGACAGCAACTAATGAAAAACTGTTTTTT
>.|TRBV5-5|TRBD1|TRBJ1-2
CASSLVGGGRSYGYTF
TGTGCCAGCAGCTTGGTGGGAGGGGGCCGCTCCTATGGCTACACCTTC
>few|TRBV29-1|.|TRBJ2-5
CSVQPQGWLPKETQYF
TGCAGCGTTCAGCCCCAGGGCTGGCTTCCAAAAGAGACCCAGTACTTC
>.|TRBV28|.|TRBJ2-5
CASSFSGGQTQYF
TGTGCCAGCAGTTTTAGTGGGGGGCAGACCCAGTACTTC
>many|TRBV2|TRBD1|TRBJ1-1
CASSVGQSEAFF
TGTGCCAGCAGTGTGGGACAGTCGGAGGCTTTCTTT
>many|TRBV27|.|TRBJ1-2
CASRGRGTPYGYTF
TGTGCCAGCAGGGGTAGGGGGACCCCCTATGGCTACACCTTC
>.|TRBV7-3|.|TRBJ2-1
CASSVDSGGSYNEQFF
TGTGCCAGCAGCGTCGATAGCGGAGGGTCCTACAATGAGCAGTTCTTC
>.|TRBV7-8|TRBD2|TRBJ2-7
CASSLSSGGYEQYF
TGTGCCAGCAGCTTATCCAGCGGGGGTTACGAGCAGTACTTC
>.|TRBV12-3/TRBV12-4|.|TRBJ1-1
CASSPYRVRMNTEAFF
TGTGCCAGCAGTCCCTACAGGGTTCGGATGAACACTGAAGCTTTCTTT
>many|TRBV7-9|.|TRBJ2-1
CASSLDIGLNEQFF
TGTGCCAGCAGCTTAGATATAGGGCTGAATGAGCAGTTCTTC
>.|TRBV18|TRBD1|TRBJ2-4
CASSPLQGDLAKNIQYF
TGTGCCAGCTCACCACTGCAGGGGGATTTAGCCAAAAACATTCAGTACTTC